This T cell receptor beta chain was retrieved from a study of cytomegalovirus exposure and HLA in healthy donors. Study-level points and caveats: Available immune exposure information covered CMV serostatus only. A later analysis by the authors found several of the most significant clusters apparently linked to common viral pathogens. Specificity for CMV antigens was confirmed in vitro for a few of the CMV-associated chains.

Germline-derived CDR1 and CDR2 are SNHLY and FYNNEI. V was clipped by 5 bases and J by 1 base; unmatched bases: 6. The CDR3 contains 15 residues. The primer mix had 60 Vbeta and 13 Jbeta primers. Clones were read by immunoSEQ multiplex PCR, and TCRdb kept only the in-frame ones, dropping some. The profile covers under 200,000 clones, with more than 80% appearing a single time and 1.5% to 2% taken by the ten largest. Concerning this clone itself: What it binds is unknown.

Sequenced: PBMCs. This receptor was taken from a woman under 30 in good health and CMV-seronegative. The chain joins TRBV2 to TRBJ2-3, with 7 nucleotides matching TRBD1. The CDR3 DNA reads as TGTGCCAGCAGTTGGACAGGTGCGGGCACAGATACGCAGTATTTT. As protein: CASSWTGAGTDTQYF.